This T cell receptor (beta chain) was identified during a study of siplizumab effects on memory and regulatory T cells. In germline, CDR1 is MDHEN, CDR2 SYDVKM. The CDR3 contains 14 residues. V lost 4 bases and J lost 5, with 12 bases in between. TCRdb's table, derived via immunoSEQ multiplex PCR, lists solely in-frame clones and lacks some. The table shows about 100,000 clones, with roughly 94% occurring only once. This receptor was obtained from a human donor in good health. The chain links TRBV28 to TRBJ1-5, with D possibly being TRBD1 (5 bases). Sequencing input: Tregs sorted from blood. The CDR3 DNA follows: TGTGCCAGCAGTTCCCCGGGGCGGGATCAGCCCCAGCATTTT. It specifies CASSSPGRDQPQHF. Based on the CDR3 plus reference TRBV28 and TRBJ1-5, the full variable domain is DVKVTQSSRYLVKRTGEKVFLECVQDMDHENMFWYRQDPGLGLRLIYFSYDVKMKEKGDIPEGYSVSREKKERFSLILESASTNQTSMYLCASSSPGRDQPQHFGDGTRLSIL.